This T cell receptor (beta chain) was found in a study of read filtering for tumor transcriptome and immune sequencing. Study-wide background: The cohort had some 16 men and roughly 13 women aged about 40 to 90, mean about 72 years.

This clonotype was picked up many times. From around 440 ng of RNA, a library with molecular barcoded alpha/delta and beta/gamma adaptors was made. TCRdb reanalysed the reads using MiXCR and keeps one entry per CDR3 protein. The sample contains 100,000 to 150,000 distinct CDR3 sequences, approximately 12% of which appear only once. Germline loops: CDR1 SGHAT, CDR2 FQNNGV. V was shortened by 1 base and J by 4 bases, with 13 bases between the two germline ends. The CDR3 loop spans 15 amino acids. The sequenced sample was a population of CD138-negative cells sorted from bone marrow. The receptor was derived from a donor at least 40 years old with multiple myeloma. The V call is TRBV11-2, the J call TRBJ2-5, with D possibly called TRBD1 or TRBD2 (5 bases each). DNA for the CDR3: TGTGCCAGCAGCTTAGTTGTGGGGGTTGGAGAGACCCAGTACTTC. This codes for CASSLVVGVGETQYF.